This T cell receptor (beta chain) was sequenced for a study of blood T cell repertoires in COVID-19. Overall study context: PBMCs, B-cell-depleted T cells, or T cells provided the cDNA or gDNA that made up the material.

Produced via immunoSEQ multiplex PCR; TCRdb's table is partial and in-frame only. The repertoire holds around 430,000 clones, with 87% as singletons. The V gene's germline CDR1 is MNHEY and CDR2 SVGAGI. The ends were cut back, 6 bases at V and 5 bases at J, with 8 bases in the middle. The CDR3 spans 13 residues. The sequence came from a woman aged 45-65 years who had recovered from COVID-19. Sequencing input: PBMCs or T cells enriched from blood (not recorded which). This chain uses TRBV6-5 with TRBJ1-6; D call uncertain. The chain's CDR3 is CASSLRDNSPLHF. CDR3 coding DNA: TGTGCCAGCAGCCTCCGAGATAATTCACCCCTCCACTTT.